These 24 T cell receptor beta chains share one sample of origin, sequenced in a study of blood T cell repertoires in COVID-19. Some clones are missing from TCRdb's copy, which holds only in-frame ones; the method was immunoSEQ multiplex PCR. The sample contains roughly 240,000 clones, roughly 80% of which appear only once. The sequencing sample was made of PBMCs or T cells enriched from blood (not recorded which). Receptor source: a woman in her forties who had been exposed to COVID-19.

In DNA form, the CDR3 reads TGTGCCAGCAGCTTGGGAGGGGAAAAACTGTTTTTT. Protein product: CASSLGGEKLFF. The chain joins TRBV5-4 to TRBJ1-4; no clear D gene. Germline values: CDR1 SGHNT, CDR2 YYREEE (reference sequence). V lost 0 bases to trimming and J lost 8 bases, with 5 bases between them. The CDR3 is made up of 12 amino acids.

CDR3 amino acids: CASSLVPEGTPNTEAFF. CDR3 DNA: TGTGCCAGCAGTTTAGTTCCAGAGGGGACACCAAACACTGAAGCTTTCTTT. The chain recombines TRBV28 with TRBJ1-1, with D possibly matching TRBD1 (6 bases). The CDR3 totals 17 residues. Germline-derived CDR1 and CDR2 are MDHEN and SYDVKM. The V end lost 2 bases, the J end lost 2 bases, and 18 bases lay between the germline ends.

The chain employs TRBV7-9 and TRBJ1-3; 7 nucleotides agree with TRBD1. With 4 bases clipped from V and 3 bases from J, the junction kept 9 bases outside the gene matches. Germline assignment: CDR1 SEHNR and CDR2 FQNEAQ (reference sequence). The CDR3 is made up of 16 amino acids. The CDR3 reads CASSSRTGPNGNTIYF. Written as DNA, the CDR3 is TGTGCCAGCAGCTCCCGGACAGGTCCCAATGGAAACACCATATATTTT.

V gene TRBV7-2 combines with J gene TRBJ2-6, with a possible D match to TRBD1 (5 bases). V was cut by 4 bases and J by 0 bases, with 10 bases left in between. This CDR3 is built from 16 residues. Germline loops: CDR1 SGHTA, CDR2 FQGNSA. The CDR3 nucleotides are TGTGCCAGCAGCTACTCCCAGGGCTCTGGGGCCAACGTCCTGACTTTC. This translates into CASSYSQGSGANVLTF.

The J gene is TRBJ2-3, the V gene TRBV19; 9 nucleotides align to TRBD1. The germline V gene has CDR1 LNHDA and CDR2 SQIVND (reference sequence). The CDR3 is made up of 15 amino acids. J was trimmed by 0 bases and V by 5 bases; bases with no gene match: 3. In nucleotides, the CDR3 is TGTGCCAGTAGTGACAGGGGGAAGAGCACAGATACGCAGTATTTT. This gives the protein CASSDRGKSTDTQYF.

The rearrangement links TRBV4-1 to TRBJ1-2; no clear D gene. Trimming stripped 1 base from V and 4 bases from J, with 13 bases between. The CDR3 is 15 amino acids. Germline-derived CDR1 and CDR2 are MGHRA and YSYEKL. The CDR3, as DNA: TGCGCCAGCAGCCAAGGTTTGTTGGGAGGCTATGGCTACACCTTC. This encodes CASSQGLLGGYGYTF.

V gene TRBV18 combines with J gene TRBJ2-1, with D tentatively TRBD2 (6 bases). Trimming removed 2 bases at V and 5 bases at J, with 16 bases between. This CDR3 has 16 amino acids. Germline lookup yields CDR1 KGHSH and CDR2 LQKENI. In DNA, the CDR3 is TGTGCCAGCTCACCAGAGTTTAGCGGAGGGAACAATGAGCAGTTCTTC. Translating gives CASSPEFSGGNNEQFF. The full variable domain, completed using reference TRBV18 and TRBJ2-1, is NAGVMQNPRHLVRRRGQEARLRCSPMKGHSHVYWYRQLPEEGLKFMVYLQKENIIDESGMPKERFSAEFPKEGPSILRIQQVVRGDSAAYFCASSPEFSGGNNEQFFGPGTRLTVL.

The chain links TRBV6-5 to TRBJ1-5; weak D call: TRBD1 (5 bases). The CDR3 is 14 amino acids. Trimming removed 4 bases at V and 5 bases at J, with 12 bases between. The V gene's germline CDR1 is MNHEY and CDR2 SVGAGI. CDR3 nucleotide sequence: TGTGCCAGCAGTTTGCAGGGAAGTCATCAGCCCCAGCATTTT. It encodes CASSLQGSHQPQHF.

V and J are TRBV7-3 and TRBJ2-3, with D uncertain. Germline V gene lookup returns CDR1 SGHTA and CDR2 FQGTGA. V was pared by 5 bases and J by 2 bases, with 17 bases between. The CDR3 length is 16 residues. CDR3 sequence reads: CASSLNSRVNTDTQYF. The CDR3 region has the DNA TGTGCCAGCAGCCTTAATTCCCGGGTGAACACAGATACGCAGTATTTT.

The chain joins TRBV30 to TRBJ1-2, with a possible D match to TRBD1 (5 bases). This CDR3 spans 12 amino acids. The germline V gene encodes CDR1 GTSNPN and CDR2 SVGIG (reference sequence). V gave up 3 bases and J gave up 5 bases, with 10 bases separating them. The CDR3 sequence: CAWRTVSYGYTF. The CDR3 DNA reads TGTGCCTGGAGGACAGTCTCTTATGGCTACACCTTC.

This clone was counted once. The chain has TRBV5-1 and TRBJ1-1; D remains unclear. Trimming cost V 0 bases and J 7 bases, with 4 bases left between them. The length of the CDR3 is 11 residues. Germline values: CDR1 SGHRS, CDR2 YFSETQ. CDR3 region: CASSLAGEAFF. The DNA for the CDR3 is TGCGCCAGCAGCTTGGCCGGTGAAGCTTTCTTT.

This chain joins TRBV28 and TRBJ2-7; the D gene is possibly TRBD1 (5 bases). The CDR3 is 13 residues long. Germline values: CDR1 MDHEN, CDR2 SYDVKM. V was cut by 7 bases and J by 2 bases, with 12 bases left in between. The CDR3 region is CASKDTSTYEQYF. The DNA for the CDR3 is TGTGCCAGCAAGGACACATCAACCTACGAGCAGTACTTC.

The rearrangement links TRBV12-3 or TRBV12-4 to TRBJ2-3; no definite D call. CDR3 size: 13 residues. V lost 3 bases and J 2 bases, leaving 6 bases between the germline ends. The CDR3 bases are TGTGCCAGCAGTTTTATCTCCACAGATACGCAGTATTTT. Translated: CASSFISTDTQYF.

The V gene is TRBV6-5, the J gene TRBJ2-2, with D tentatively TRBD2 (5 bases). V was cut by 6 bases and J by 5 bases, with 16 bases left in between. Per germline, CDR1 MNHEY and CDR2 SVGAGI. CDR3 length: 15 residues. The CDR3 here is CASSPADGGTGELFF. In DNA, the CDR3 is TGTGCCAGCAGCCCGGCCGATGGCGGGACCGGGGAGCTGTTTTTT.

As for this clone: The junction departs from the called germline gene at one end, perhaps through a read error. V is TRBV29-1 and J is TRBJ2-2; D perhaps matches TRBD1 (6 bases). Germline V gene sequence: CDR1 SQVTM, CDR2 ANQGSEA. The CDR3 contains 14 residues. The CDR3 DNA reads TGCAGCCCAGAATCCGGACAGAACGCCGGGGAGCTGTTTTTT. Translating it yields CSPESGQNAGELFF.

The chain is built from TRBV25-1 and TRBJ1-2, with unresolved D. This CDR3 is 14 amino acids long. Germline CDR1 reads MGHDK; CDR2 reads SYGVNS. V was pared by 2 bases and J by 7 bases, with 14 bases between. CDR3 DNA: TGTGCCAGCAGTGAAACCCGGCGGCCCGGTGGCTACACCTTC. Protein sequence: CASSETRRPGGYTF.

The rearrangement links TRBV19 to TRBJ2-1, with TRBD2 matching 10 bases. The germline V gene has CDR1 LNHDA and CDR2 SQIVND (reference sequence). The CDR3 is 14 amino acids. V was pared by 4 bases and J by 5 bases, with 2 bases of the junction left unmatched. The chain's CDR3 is CASSTSGGHNEQFF. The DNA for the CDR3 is TGTGCCAGTAGTACTAGCGGGGGCCACAATGAGCAGTTCTTC.

CDR3 protein: CASSPARDTEAFF. The CDR3 DNA reads TGTGCCAGCAGCCCGGCTAGAGACACTGAAGCTTTCTTT. V and J are TRBV5-8 and TRBJ1-1; no reliable D call. In germline, CDR1 is SGHTS, CDR2 YDEGEE. The CDR3 covers 13 residues. Trimming removed 4 bases from V and 3 bases from J, with 10 bases in between. The full variable domain, its missing parts supplied by reference TRBV5-8 and TRBJ1-1, is EAGVTQSPTHLIKTRGQQATLRCSPISGHTSVYWYQQALGLGLQFLLWYDEGEERNRGNFPPRFSGRQFPNYSSELNVNALELEDSALYLCASSPARDTEAFFGQGTRLTVV.

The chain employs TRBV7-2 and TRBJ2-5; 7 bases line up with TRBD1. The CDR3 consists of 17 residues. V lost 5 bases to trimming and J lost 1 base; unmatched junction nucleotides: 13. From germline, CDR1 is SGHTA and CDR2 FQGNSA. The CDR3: CASSPAPTGNPQETQYF. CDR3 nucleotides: TGTGCCAGCAGCCCCGCCCCGACAGGGAACCCCCAAGAGACCCAGTACTTC.

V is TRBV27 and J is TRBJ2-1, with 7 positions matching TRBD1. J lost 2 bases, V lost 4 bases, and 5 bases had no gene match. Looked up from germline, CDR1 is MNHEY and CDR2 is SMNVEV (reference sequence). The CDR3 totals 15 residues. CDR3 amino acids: CASSSTGVPYNEQFF. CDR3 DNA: TGTGCCAGCAGTTCAACAGGGGTCCCCTACAATGAGCAGTTCTTC.

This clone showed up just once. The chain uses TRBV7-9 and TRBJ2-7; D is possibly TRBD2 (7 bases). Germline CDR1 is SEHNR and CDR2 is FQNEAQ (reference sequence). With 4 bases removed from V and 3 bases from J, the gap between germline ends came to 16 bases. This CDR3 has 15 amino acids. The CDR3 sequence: CASSSQSGGLYEQYF. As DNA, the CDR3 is TGTGCCAGCAGCTCTCAGTCCGGGGGGCTCTACGAGCAGTACTTC.

CDR3 in amino acids: CASSLDGGGSYNEQFF. CDR3 DNA: TGTGCCAGCAGCTTAGATGGGGGAGGCTCCTACAATGAGCAGTTCTTC. This chain uses TRBV7-8 with TRBJ2-1; weak D call: TRBD2 (6 bases). CDR1 and CDR2 (germline): SGHVS, FQNEAQ. V gave up 1 base and J gave up 0 bases, with 10 bases separating them. This CDR3 has 16 amino acids. The full variable domain, with the rest looked up from reference TRBV7-8 and TRBJ2-1, is GAGVSQSPRYKVAKRGQDVALRCDPISGHVSLFWYQQALGQGPEFLTYFQNEAQLDKSGLPSDRFFAERPEGSVSTLKIQRTQQEDSAVYLCASSLDGGGSYNEQFFGPGTRLTVL.

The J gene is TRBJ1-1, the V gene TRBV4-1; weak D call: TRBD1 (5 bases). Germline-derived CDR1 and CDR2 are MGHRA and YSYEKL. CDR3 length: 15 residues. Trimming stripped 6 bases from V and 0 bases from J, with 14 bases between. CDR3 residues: CASRKVMDMNTEAFF. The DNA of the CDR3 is TGCGCCAGCAGGAAAGTAATGGACATGAACACTGAAGCTTTCTTT.

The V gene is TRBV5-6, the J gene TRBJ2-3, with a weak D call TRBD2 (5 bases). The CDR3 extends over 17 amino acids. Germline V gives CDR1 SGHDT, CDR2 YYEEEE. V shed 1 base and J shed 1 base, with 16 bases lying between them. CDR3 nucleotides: TGTGCCAGCAGCTTGAAAAGATGGAGCGGAGGCACAGATACGCAGTATTTT. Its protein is CASSLKRWSGGTDTQYF.